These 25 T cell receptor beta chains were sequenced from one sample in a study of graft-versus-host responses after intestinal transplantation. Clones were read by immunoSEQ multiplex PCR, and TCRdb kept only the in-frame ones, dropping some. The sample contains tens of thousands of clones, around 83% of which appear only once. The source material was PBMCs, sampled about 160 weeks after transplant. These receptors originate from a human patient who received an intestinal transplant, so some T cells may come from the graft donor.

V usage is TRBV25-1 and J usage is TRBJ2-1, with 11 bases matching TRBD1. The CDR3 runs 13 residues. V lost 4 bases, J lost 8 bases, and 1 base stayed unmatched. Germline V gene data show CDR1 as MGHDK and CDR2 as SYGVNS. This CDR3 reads CASSAGQGDEQFF. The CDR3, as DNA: TGTGCCAGCAGTGCGGGACAGGGGGATGAGCAGTTCTTC.

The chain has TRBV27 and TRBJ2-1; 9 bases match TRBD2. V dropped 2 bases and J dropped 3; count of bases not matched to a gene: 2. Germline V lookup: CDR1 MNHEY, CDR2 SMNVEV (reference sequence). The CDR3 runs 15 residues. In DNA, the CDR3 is TGTGCCAGCAGTTTAATAGCGGGGGACTACAATGAGCAGTTCTTC. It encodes CASSLIAGDYNEQFF.

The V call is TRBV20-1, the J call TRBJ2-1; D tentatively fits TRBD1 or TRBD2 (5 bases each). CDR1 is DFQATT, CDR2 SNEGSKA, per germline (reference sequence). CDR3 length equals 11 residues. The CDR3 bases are TGCGGAAGTTCGGGGCCCTATGAGCAGTTCTTC. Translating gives CGSSGPYEQFF.

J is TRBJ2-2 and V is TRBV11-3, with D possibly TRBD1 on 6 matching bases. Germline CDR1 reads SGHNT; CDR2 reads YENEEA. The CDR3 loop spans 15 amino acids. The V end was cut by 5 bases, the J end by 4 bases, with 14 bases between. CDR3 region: CASSPAGTSTGELFF. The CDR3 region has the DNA TGTGCCAGCAGCCCCGCCGGGACATCCACCGGGGAGCTGTTTTTT.

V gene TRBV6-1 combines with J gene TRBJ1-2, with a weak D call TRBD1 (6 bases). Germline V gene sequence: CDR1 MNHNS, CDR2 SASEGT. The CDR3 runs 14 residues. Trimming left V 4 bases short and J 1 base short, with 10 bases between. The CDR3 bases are TGTGCCAGCAGTGCAACACAGGGTAACTATGGCTACACCTTC. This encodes CASSATQGNYGYTF.

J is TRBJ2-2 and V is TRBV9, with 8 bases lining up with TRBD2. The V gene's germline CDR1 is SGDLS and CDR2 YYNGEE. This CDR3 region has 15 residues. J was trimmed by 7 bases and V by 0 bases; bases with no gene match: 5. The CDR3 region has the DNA TGTGCCAGCAGCGTAGCGGGAGGGCCCGGCGGGGAGCTGTTTTTT. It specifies CASSVAGGPGGELFF.

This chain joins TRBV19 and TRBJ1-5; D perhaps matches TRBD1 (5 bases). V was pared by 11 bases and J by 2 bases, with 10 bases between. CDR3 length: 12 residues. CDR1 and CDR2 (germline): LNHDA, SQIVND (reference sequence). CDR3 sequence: CACRAGNQPQHF. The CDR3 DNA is TGTGCCTGCAGGGCCGGCAATCAGCCCCAGCATTTT.

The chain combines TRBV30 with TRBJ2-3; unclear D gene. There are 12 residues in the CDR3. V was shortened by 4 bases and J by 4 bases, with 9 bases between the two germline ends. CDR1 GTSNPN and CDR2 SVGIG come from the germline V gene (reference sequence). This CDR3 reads CAWTQDADTQYF. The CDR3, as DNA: TGTGCCTGGACCCAGGATGCAGATACGCAGTATTTT.

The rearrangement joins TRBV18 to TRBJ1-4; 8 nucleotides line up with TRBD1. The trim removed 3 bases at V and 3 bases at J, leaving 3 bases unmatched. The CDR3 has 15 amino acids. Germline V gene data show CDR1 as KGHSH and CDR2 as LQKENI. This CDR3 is CASSPQGASNEKLFF. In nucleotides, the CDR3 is TGTGCCAGCTCACCCCAGGGGGCGTCTAATGAAAAACTGTTTTTT.

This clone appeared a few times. As DNA, the CDR3 is TGCGCCAGCAGCCAGGAGCCGGGACAAATCAATCAGCCCCAGCATTTT. It specifies CASSQEPGQINQPQHF. This chain connects TRBV4-3 to TRBJ1-5, with D maybe TRBD1 (6 bases). Trimming removed 3 bases at V and 3 bases at J, with 15 bases between. CDR3 size: 16 residues. Germline CDR1 and CDR2: LGHNA and YSLEER.

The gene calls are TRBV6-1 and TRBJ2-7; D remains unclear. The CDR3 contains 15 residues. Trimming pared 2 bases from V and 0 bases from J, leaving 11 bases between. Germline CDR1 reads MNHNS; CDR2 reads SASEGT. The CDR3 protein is CASSETETASYEQYF. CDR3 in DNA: TGTGCCAGCAGTGAAACAGAGACGGCCTCCTACGAGCAGTACTTC.

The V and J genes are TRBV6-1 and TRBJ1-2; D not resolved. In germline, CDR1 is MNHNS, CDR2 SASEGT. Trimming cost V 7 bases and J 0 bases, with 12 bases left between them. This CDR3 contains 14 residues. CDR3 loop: CASIRAIANYGYTF. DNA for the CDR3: TGTGCCAGCATAAGAGCCATAGCTAACTATGGCTACACCTTC.

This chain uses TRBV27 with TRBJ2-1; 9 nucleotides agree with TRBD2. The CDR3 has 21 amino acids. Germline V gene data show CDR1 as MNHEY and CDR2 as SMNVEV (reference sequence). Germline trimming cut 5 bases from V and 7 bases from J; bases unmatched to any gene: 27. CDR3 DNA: TGTGCCAGCAGTGCGCGACTTTGGTCAAACATCCTCTGGCGGGGGGGGAATGAGCAGTTCTTC. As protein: CASSARLWSNILWRGGNEQFF.

For the CDR3, the DNA is TGTGCCAGTGGACAGGGGGAATATTTAACCGAGCAGTACTTC. Translated, it gives CASGQGEYLTEQYF. The V call is TRBV2, the J call TRBJ2-7; 10 positions match TRBD1. Losses at the gene ends were 9 bases for V and 6 bases for J; bases not matched to a gene: 11. CDR3 length: 14 residues. Germline CDR1 reads SNHLY; CDR2 reads FYNNEI.

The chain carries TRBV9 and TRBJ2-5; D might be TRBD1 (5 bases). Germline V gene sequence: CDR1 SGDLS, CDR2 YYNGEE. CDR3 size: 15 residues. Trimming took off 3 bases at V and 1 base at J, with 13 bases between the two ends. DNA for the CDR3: TGTGCCAGCAGCGAAGCCCCAGGGTTCCAAGAGACCCAGTACTTC. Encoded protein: CASSEAPGFQETQYF.

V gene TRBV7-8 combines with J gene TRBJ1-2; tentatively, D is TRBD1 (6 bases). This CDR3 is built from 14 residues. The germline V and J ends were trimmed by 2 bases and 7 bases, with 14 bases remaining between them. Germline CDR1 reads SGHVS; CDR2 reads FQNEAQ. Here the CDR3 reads CASSLSRGAGGYTF. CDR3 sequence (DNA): TGTGCCAGCAGCTTATCTCGGGGGGCGGGTGGCTACACCTTC.

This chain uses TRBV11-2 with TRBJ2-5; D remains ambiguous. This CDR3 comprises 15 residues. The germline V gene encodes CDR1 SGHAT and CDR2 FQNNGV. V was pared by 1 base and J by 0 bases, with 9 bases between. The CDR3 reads CASSLVMQYQETQYF. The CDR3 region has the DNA TGTGCCAGCAGCTTAGTTATGCAGTACCAAGAGACCCAGTACTTC.

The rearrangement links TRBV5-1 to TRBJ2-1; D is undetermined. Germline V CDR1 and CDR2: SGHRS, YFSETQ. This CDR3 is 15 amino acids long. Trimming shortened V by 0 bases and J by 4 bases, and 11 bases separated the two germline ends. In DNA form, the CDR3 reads TGCGCCAGCAGCTTGGACAGCCGGTCATACAATGAGCAGTTCTTC. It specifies CASSLDSRSYNEQFF.

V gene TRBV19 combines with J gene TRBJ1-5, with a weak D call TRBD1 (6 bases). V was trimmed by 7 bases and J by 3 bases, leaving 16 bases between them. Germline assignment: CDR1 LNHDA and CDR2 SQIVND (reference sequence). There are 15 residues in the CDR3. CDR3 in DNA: TGTGCCAGTAAGACGGGACACAGTAACAATCAGCCCCAGCATTTT. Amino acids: CASKTGHSNNQPQHF.

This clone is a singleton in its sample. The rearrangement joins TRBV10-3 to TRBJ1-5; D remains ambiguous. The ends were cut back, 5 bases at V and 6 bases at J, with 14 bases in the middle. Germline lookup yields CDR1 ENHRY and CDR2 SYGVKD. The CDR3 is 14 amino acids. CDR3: CAISPHGVSQPQHF. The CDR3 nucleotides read TGTGCCATCAGTCCCCACGGGGTTAGTCAGCCCCAGCATTTT.

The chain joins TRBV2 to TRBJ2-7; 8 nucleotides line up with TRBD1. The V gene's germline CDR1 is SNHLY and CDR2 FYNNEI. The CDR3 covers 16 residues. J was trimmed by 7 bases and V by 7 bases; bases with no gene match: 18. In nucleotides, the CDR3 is TGTGCCAGCATTGCACAGGGGGGATTGGGGTCTGAGGAGCAGTACTTC. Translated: CASIAQGGLGSEEQYF.

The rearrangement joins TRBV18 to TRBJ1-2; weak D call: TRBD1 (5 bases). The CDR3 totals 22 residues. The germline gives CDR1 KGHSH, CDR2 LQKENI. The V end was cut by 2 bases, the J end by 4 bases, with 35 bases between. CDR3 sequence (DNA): TGTGCCAGCTCACCAACCCCCTTATTGCTTCTTGGGACCCCATCCTATAGCTATGGCTACACCTTC. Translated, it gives CASSPTPLLLLGTPSYSYGYTF. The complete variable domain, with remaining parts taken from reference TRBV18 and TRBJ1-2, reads NAGVMQNPRHLVRRRGQEARLRCSPMKGHSHVYWYRQLPEEGLKFMVYLQKENIIDESGMPKERFSAEFPKEGPSILRIQQVVRGDSAAYFCASSPTPLLLLGTPSYSYGYTFGSGTRLTVV.

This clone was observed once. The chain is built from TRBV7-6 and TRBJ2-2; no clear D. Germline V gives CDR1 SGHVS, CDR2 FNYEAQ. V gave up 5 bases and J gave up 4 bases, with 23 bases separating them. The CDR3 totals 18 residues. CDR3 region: CASSPTPNPALGTGELFF. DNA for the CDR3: TGTGCCAGCAGCCCGACGCCCAACCCAGCTCTAGGCACCGGGGAGCTGTTTTTT.

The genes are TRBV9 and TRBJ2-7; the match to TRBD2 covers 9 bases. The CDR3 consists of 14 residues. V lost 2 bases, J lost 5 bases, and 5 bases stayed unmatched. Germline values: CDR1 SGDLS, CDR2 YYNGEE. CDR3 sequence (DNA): TGTGCCAGCAGCGTTAGCGGGAGTCTCGACGAGCAGTACTTC. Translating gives CASSVSGSLDEQYF.

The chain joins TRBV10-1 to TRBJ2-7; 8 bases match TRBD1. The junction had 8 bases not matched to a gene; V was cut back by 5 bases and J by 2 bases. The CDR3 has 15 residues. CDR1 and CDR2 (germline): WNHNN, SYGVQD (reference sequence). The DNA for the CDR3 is TGCGCCAGCAGTCGCCCACAGGGGGAGGCCTACGAGCAGTACTTC. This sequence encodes CASSRPQGEAYEQYF.